This TCR beta chain derives from a study of early T cells in non-severe SARS-CoV-2 infection listed by TCRdb under 2021. With respect to the entire study: TCR sequencing used bulk RNA from unsorted whole blood, so alpha and beta chains could not be paired.

The study was a case-control design nested within a healthcare worker cohort in London, UK, with weekly nasopharyngeal swab PCR tests and blood sampling. Healthcare workers were enrolled in the week of the UK lockdown, from 23 to 31 March 2020, and were followed every week for up to roughly 16 weeks. What the research found in general, with its limitations: VDJdb matching was skewed toward anti-spike CD8 responses and likely underestimated virus-specific expansions, missing private and CD4 specificities.

V is clipped by 5 bases and J by 5 bases, and the sequence between their germline boundaries is 16 bases long. Sequences SEHNR (CDR1) and FQNEAQ (CDR2) are obtained from the germline V gene (reference sequence). From its cysteine to its phenylalanine, the CDR3 spans 16 amino acids. Just CDR3 DNA is preserved here, 48 bases in frame from base 1. Receptor libraries were prepared by 5' RACE. TCRdb names NextSeq 500 as the instrument used. To correct for sequencing error and PCR bias, the TCR library protocol tagged individual cDNA molecules with unique molecular identifiers. Both TCR alpha and beta chains were sequenced, and tight co-correlation was observed between alpha and beta sequence abundances in each sample. From the authors' description of their analysis: V gene, J gene and CDR3 annotation of TCR sequences was performed with Decombinator V4. TCRs were defined as expanded if a significant change between any two time points was detected under a Poisson model with p below 0.0001. Abundances of TCRs were expressed as counts per million after normalisation to the total number of TCRs sequenced in each sample. MAIT TCRs were defined by TRAV1-2 paired with TRAJ12, TRAJ20 or TRAJ33, and iNKT TCRs by TRAV10 paired with TRAJ18. VDJdb, accessed on 1 November 2021, was searched for TCRs annotated for CMV, EBV and SARS-CoV-2, and TCRs annotated for more than one antigen were excluded. The public reads were reprocessed in TCRdb via fastp at Q25 and MiXCR, keeping in-frame beta chains. Rows merge per CDR3 protein into single entries with the most common DNA and genes. V and J calls and clone size were set by TCRdb, not the authors. The sample contains fewer than 75,000 distinct CDR3 sequences, more than 15% of them found a single time. The ten largest clones represent more than 7.5% of the sample.

For this clonotype: Its antigen is unknown. No base qualities exist here, and no much larger clone lies one base off it.

The clonotype comes from an adult who was a healthcare worker with PCR-confirmed SARS-CoV-2 infection or an uninfected control (not recorded which). Recombination joined TRBV7-9 with TRBJ1-6, and possibly TRBD1, on 5 matching bases. Sequences were derived from whole blood, sampled at baseline. The CDR3 region: CASSEPGTEDNSPLHF. Read as DNA, the sequence is TGTGCCAGCAGCGAACCGGGGACGGAGGATAATTCACCCCTCCACTTT.